These 5 T cell receptor beta chains were sequenced from one sample in a study of T cells in Graves' hyperthyroidism and ophthalmopathy. RNA transcripts provided the source from which TCR beta CDR3 regions were amplified. The HTBI primer set was used in a first-round RT-PCR of the TCR CDR3. TCRdb called the multiplex PCR reads again in MiXCR, with one record for every CDR3 protein. The sample includes roughly 700,000 distinct CDR3 sequences, 11% to 15% of them seen just once. Sequenced input: blood. These receptors originate from a woman between 18 and 29 years old with Graves' hyperthyroidism.

V and J are TRBV7-2 and TRBJ2-1; D tentatively reads TRBD1 or TRBD2 (5 bases each). Germline V gene lookup returns CDR1 SGHTA and CDR2 FQGNSA. Trimming cost V 4 bases and J 4 bases, with 11 bases left between them. The CDR3 spans 14 residues. The CDR3 spells CASSYGTEYNEQFF. Written as DNA, the CDR3 is TGTGCCAGCAGCTACGGGACGGAGTACAATGAGCAGTTCTTC. Full variable domain (remainder filled in from reference TRBV7-2 and TRBJ2-1): GAGVSQSPSNKVTEKGKDVELRCDPISGHTALYWYRQSLGQGLEFLIYFQGNSAPDKSGLPSDRFSAERTGGSVSTLTIQRTQQEDSAVYLCASSYGTEYNEQFFGPGTRLTVL.

This clonotype was counted many times. V is TRBV6-1 and J is TRBJ2-5; possible D gene TRBD1, 5 bases. The V gene's germline CDR1 is MNHNS and CDR2 SASEGT. This CDR3 is 16 amino acids long. Trimming removed 6 bases at V and 0 bases at J, with 17 bases between. The CDR3 DNA sequence: TGTGCCAGCAGGATCTTAGACAGAAGGTACCAAGAGACCCAGTACTTC. Translated, it gives CASRILDRRYQETQYF.

This clonotype was seen at least ten times. The rearrangement uses TRBV30 and TRBJ2-1, with a tentative D call TRBD2 (5 bases). V dropped 4 bases and J dropped 12 bases, with 16 bases sitting between them. In germline, CDR1 is GTSNPN, CDR2 SVGIG (reference sequence). The CDR3 extends over 12 amino acids. The CDR3 loop is CAWTADSKGQFF. The CDR3 region has the DNA TGTGCCTGGACCGCGGACTCAAAAGGGCAGTTCTTC.

The V and J genes are TRBV19 and TRBJ2-3; 8 bases line up with TRBD2. This CDR3 region has 18 residues. J gave up 4 bases and V 3 bases, and 15 bases lay outside the gene matches. In germline, CDR1 is LNHDA, CDR2 SQIVND (reference sequence). CDR3 coding DNA: TGTGCCAGTAGTATCCTCCTCCTAGCGGGCTCTTTCCCAGATACGCAGTATTTT. Its protein product is CASSILLLAGSFPDTQYF.

This clonotype was recorded at least ten times. V gene TRBV10-3 combines with J gene TRBJ2-3; D ambiguous. CDR3 length: 14 residues. V was cut by 0 bases and J by 1 base, with 5 bases left in between. Germline CDR1 ENHRY, CDR2 SYGVKD. CDR3 DNA sequence: TGTGCCATCAGTGAGTCCTCTGGCACAGATACGCAGTATTTT. This translates into CAISESSGTDTQYF.